These 23 T cell receptor beta chains share one sample of origin, sequenced in a study of post-analysis software for immune sequencing data. These receptors have no identified antigens. Unique molecular identifiers were present in the TCR beta cDNA libraries. MiXCR, applied by TCRdb to the PCR reads, yields one record per CDR3 protein. The data show hundreds of thousands of distinct CDR3 sequences, 25% to 30% seen once. Regarding the study as a whole: TRBV segments more frequent in patients than in controls numbered several and included TRBV5-6, TRBV5-1 and TRBV20-1.

Sequencing was performed on blood. The receptors here all came from a girl aged 10-17 years with multiple sclerosis.

This clonotype has more than one count but fewer than ten. The CDR3 loop is CASSEDGMVTDTQYF. For the CDR3, the DNA is TGCGCCAGCAGTGAAGACGGGATGGTGACAGATACGCAGTATTTT. J is TRBJ2-3 and V is TRBV10-1; possible D gene TRBD2, 5 bases. Germline loops: CDR1 WNHNN, CDR2 SYGVQD (reference sequence). The germline V and J ends were trimmed by 3 bases and 3 bases, with 13 bases remaining between them. The CDR3 runs 15 residues.

The V and J genes are TRBV7-2 and TRBJ2-1; the match to TRBD1 covers 9 bases. From germline, CDR1 is SGHTA and CDR2 FQGNSA. The junction had 4 bases not matched to a gene; V was cut back by 7 bases and J by 6 bases. This CDR3 has 13 amino acids. The CDR3 bases are TGTGCCAGCAACTTGACAGGGGGCAATGAGCAGTTCTTC. It is translated as CASNLTGGNEQFF.

CDR3 residues: CASRYIGTERLLAKNIQYF. The DNA of the CDR3 is TGTGCCAGCAGATATATCGGGACAGAAAGACTACTAGCCAAAAACATTCAGTACTTC. The chain recombines TRBV5-5 with TRBJ2-4; 7 bases map to TRBD1. Looked up from germline, CDR1 is SGHKS and CDR2 is YYEKEE (reference sequence). The ends lost 5 bases at V and 0 bases at J; junction bases unmatched: 17. This CDR3 comprises 19 residues. Drawing the rest from reference TRBV5-5 and TRBJ2-4, the complete variable domain is DAGVTQSPTHLIKTRGQQVTLRCSPISGHKSVSWYQQVLGQGPQFIFQYYEKEERGRGNFPDRFSARQFPNYSSELNVNALLLGDSALYLCASRYIGTERLLAKNIQYFGAGTRLSVL.

The chain joins TRBV19 to TRBJ1-1; D not certain. CDR3 length equals 11 residues. The germline V gene encodes CDR1 LNHDA and CDR2 SQIVND (reference sequence). Trimming stripped 8 bases from V and 1 base from J, with 5 bases between. The chain's CDR3 is CASERNTEAFF. The CDR3 DNA reads TGTGCCAGTGAACGGAACACTGAAGCTTTCTTT.

V usage is TRBV9 and J usage is TRBJ2-3; tentative D call: TRBD2 (5 bases). The V gene lost 3 bases and the J gene lost 7 bases, with 18 bases spanning the gap. The germline V gene encodes CDR1 SGDLS and CDR2 YYNGEE. This CDR3 is built from 15 residues. CDR3 DNA sequence: TGTGCCAGCAGCGCGCCTCTCACCGGAGGATATACGCAGTATTTT. Protein product: CASSAPLTGGYTQYF.

V and J are TRBV29-1 and TRBJ2-7; D call uncertain. The better agreement between TRBJ2-5 and the DNA end casts doubt on the J call. The CDR3 loop spans 13 amino acids. Germline-derived CDR1 and CDR2 are SQVTM and ANQGSEA. The DNA of the CDR3 is TGCAGCGTTGAGGGCAGGCGGTGGGAGACCCAGTACTTC. It yields the protein CSVEGRRWETQYF.

V gene TRBV20-1 combines with J gene TRBJ2-1; D perhaps matches TRBD2 (6 bases). Germline CDR1 and CDR2: DFQATT and SNEGSKA (reference sequence). Trimming pared 2 bases from V and 4 bases from J, leaving 12 bases between. The CDR3 extends over 14 amino acids. CDR3 loop: CSARPGTGYNEQFF. The CDR3 region has the DNA TGCAGTGCTAGACCCGGGACTGGTTACAATGAGCAGTTCTTC.

The table lists this clonotype with a few counts. V gene TRBV4-3 combines with J gene TRBJ2-5; a weak D match, TRBD2 (6 bases). The J call may be wrong; the DNA end is better matched by TRBJ2-7. The CDR3 is 15 amino acids. The germline CDR1 and CDR2 sequences are LGHNA and YSLEER. CDR3 protein: CASSQDMTSLNEQYF. The CDR3 DNA sequence: TGCGCCAGCAGCCAAGACATGACTAGTCTTAACGAGCAGTACTTC.

This chain connects TRBV10-3 to TRBJ2-3; no clear D gene. The CDR3 has 12 amino acids. From germline, CDR1 is ENHRY and CDR2 SYGVKD. V lost 5 bases, J lost 3 bases, and 6 bases lay in between. CDR3 region: CAISQRTDTQYF. The CDR3 nucleotides read TGTGCCATCAGTCAACGGACAGATACGCAGTATTTT.

The V and J genes are TRBV20-1 and TRBJ2-1; TRBD2 agrees at 12 bases. Germline V gives CDR1 DFQATT, CDR2 SNEGSKA (reference sequence). The V segment lost 3 bases and the J segment 6 bases; nucleotides outside the gene matches: 18. CDR3 length equals 19 residues. The CDR3 DNA reads as TGCAGTGCTAGGCGTCAGGGACTAGCGGGTAGCCGATCCGGCAATGAGCAGTTCTTC. Encoded protein: CSARRQGLAGSRSGNEQFF.

In this sample, this clonotype turned up a few times. Here the CDR3 reads CASSEYLRAGSPLHF. DNA for the CDR3: TGTGCCAGCAGTGAATATCTCAGGGCGGGTTCACCCCTCCACTTT. The chain has TRBV25-1 and TRBJ1-6; perhaps TRBD1 as D (5 bases). Germline V gene sequence: CDR1 MGHDK, CDR2 SYGVNS. The CDR3 contains 15 residues. V was clipped by 0 bases and J by 9 bases, with 12 bases between them.

This clonotype was detected a few times. The chain couples TRBV7-2 to TRBJ2-1, with D perhaps TRBD2 (5 bases). Germline loops: CDR1 SGHTA, CDR2 FQGNSA. The CDR3 has 13 residues. V lost 5 bases, J lost 10 bases, and 15 bases lay in between. The CDR3 DNA reads TGTGCCAGCAGCCCCGGGGTGAGGCGGGAGCAGTTCTTC. It is translated as CASSPGVRREQFF.

This clonotype was seen more than once but under ten times. The V and J genes are TRBV10-3 and TRBJ1-2, with 7 bases aligning to TRBD1. CDR1 is ENHRY, CDR2 SYGVKD, per germline. There are 15 residues in the CDR3. Unmatched junction bases numbered 14, after V lost 5 bases and J lost 8 bases. The CDR3: CAISPMKQTGFGYTF. Written as DNA, the CDR3 is TGTGCCATCAGTCCTATGAAACAGACAGGGTTCGGCTACACCTTC.

The genes are TRBV2 and TRBJ2-5; D gene ambiguous. Trimming stripped 3 bases from V and 13 bases from J, with 21 bases between. CDR3 length equals 14 residues. The germline CDR1 and CDR2 sequences are SNHLY and FYNNEI. The CDR3 spells CASSDLSVQPVRYF. DNA of the CDR3: TGTGCCAGCAGTGATCTGAGTGTGCAGCCGGTGAGGTACTTC.

The genes are TRBV6-4 and TRBJ2-4; D may correspond to TRBD1 or TRBD2 (5 bases each). Germline CDR1 is MRHNA and CDR2 is SNTAGT. The CDR3 has 11 residues. Trimming took 3 bases from V and 11 from J, leaving 8 bases between them. CDR3 DNA sequence: TGTGCCAGCAGTGATACGGGACTTCAGTACTTC. This translates into CASSDTGLQYF.

This clonotype was observed a handful of times. The CDR3 is CASSAPGRINEKLFF. In DNA, the CDR3 is TGTGCCAGCAGCGCCCCGGGACGGATTAATGAAAAACTGTTTTTT. The V and J genes are TRBV7-9 and TRBJ1-4; TRBD1 is a possible D gene (5 bases). Trimming took 5 bases from V and 4 from J, leaving 14 bases between them. The CDR3 totals 15 residues. Germline CDR1 reads SEHNR; CDR2 reads FQNEAQ (reference sequence).

The chain employs TRBV28 and TRBJ2-1; possibly TRBD1 for D (5 bases). The germline V gene encodes CDR1 MDHEN and CDR2 SYDVKM. The germline V and J ends were trimmed by 6 bases and 12 bases, with 15 bases remaining between them. This CDR3 is built from 12 residues. The chain's CDR3 is CASRTGLRGQFF. The CDR3 DNA is TGTGCCAGCAGGACCGGGCTAAGGGGGCAGTTCTTC.

The chain couples TRBV6-5 to TRBJ2-1, with D hard to call. Germline-derived CDR1 and CDR2 are MNHEY and SVGAGI. V was cut by 5 bases and J by 9 bases, with 17 bases left in between. The CDR3 totals 14 residues. CDR3 in amino acids: CASSKTYPYGEQFF. DNA of the CDR3: TGTGCCAGCAGTAAGACATATCCCTACGGTGAGCAGTTCTTC.

This chain joins TRBV12-3 or TRBV12-4 and TRBJ2-3, with 7 bases aligning to TRBD2. The J segment lost 2 bases and the V segment lost 6 bases, leaving 5 bases of the junction unmatched. The CDR3 is made up of 14 amino acids. The CDR3 spells CASSWTSPTDTQYF. The CDR3 DNA sequence: TGTGCCAGCAGCTGGACTAGTCCCACAGATACGCAGTATTTT.

The V call is TRBV20-1, the J call TRBJ2-7; 10 nucleotides agree with TRBD2. The CDR3 runs 14 residues. Germline V gene data show CDR1 as DFQATT and CDR2 as SNEGSKA (reference sequence). J gave up 3 bases and V 5 bases, and 7 bases lay outside the gene matches. The CDR3 nucleotides read TGCAGTGCTGAATCTAGCGGGAGAAACTACGAGCAGTACTTC. It is translated as CSAESSGRNYEQYF.

This clonotype was detected many times. This chain connects TRBV29-1 to TRBJ2-3, with 10 bases aligning to TRBD2. With V trimmed by 5 bases and J by 4 bases, 9 bases remained unmatched. This CDR3 spans 15 amino acids. Looked up from germline, CDR1 is SQVTM and CDR2 is ANQGSEA. As DNA, the CDR3 is TGCAGCGTTACTATAGCGGGAGGTACGGCAGATACGCAGTATTTT. Its translation is CSVTIAGGTADTQYF.

For this clonotype: A read error may account for a junction end that differs from germline. This sequence joins TRBV20-1 and TRBJ2-3; 8 bases line up with TRBD1. CDR1 and CDR2 from the germline V gene are DFQATT and SNEGSKA (reference sequence). The CDR3 extends over 15 amino acids. The CDR3 region has the DNA TGCAGTGCTGGCCGACAGGGGACTGGCACAGGTACGCAGTATTTT. It translates to CSAGRQGTGTGTQYF.

The rearrangement uses TRBV29-1 and TRBJ1-1; tentative D call: TRBD1 (5 bases). The CDR3 is made up of 14 amino acids. Trimming left V 4 bases short and J 0 bases short, with 12 bases between. CDR1 and CDR2 (germline): SQVTM, ANQGSEA. The CDR3, as DNA: TGCAGCGTTGTTCAGGGCACCGTGAACACTGAAGCTTTCTTT. As protein: CSVVQGTVNTEAFF.